This T cell receptor (beta chain) was captured in a study of blood T cell repertoires in COVID-19. The wider study: PBMCs, B-cell-depleted T cells, or T cells provided the cDNA or gDNA that made up the material.

Participants were aged about 18 to 90 years, lived in roughly 23 US areas, and enrolled virtually. TCRdb keeps only in-frame clones here, not all; method: immunoSEQ multiplex PCR. This sample carries around 150,000 clones, roughly 79% of them seen once, and the ten largest clones take around 3.2%. V shed 4 bases and J shed 4 bases, with 4 bases lying between them. This CDR3 comprises 10 residues. Looked up from germline, CDR1 is SQVTM and CDR2 is ANQGSEA. The receptor was isolated from a woman aged 45-60 years who had recovered from COVID-19. The gene calls are TRBV29-1 and TRBJ2-5; D gene unclear. Sample: PBMCs or T cells enriched from blood (not recorded which). The CDR3 sequence: CSVVRETQYF. For the CDR3, the DNA is TGCAGCGTTGTTAGAGAGACCCAGTACTTC.